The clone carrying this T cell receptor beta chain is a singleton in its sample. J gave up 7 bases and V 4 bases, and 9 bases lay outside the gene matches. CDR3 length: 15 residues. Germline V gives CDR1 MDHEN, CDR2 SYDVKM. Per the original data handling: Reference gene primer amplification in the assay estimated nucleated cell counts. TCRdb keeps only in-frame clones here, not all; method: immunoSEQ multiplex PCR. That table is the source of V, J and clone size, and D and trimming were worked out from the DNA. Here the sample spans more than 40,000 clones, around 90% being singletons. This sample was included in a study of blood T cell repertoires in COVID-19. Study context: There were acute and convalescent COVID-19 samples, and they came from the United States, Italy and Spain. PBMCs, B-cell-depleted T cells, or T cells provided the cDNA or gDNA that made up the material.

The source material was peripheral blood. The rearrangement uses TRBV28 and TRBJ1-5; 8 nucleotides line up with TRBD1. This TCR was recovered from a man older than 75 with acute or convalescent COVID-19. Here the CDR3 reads CASSSPRGLGQPQHF. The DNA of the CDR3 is TGTGCCAGCAGTTCTCCCAGGGGGCTTGGGCAGCCCCAGCATTTT. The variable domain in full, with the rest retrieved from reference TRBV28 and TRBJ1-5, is DVKVTQSSRYLVKRTGEKVFLECVQDMDHENMFWYRQDPGLGLRLIYFSYDVKMKEKGDIPEGYSVSREKKERFSLILESASTNQTSMYLCASSSPRGLGQPQHFGDGTRLSIL.